This T cell receptor beta chain was captured in a study of cytomegalovirus exposure and HLA in healthy donors. CDR3 length: 14 residues. Germline values: CDR1 MNHEY, CDR2 SVGAGI. Germline trimming cut 7 bases from V and 4 bases from J; bases unmatched to any gene: 6. To note about this clone: What it recognizes is unknown.

The PCR had 60 Vbeta and 13 Jbeta primers. This table comes from immunoSEQ multiplex PCR, and its TCRdb copy is limited to in-frame clones, with some not included. Reported are about 210,000 clones; the ten largest clones contain roughly 0.89%. Study results and caveats: Three chains tied to CMV proved CMV antigen-specific in vitro. A later analysis appeared to link common viral pathogens to several of the most significant clusters. Some segments of the V type, notably TRBV6-2 and TRBV6-3, were excluded as indistinguishable.

The specimen sequenced was PBMCs. This chain links TRBV6-5 with TRBJ1-4, with 7 bases fitting TRBD1. The TCR sequence derives from a woman aged 25 to 45 in good health and CMV-seropositive. This CDR3 reads CASKRQGVNEKLFF. The CDR3 coding sequence is TGTGCCAGCAAGCGCCAGGGGGTTAATGAAAAACTGTTTTTT.